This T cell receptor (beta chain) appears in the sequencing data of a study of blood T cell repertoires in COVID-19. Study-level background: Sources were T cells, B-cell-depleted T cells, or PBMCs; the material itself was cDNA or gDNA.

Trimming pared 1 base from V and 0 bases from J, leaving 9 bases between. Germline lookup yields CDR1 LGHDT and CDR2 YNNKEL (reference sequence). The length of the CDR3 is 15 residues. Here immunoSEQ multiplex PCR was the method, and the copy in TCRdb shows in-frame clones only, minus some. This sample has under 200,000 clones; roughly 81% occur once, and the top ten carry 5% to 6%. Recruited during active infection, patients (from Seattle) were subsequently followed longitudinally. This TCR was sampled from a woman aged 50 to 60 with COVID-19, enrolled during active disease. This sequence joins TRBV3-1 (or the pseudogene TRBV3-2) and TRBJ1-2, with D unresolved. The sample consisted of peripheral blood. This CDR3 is CASSQGTASNYGYTF. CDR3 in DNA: TGTGCCAGCAGCCAAGGCACAGCTTCTAACTATGGCTACACCTTC.